This TCR beta chain comes out of a study of blood T cell repertoires in COVID-19. Whole-study context: The study drew acute and convalescent COVID-19 samples from the United States, Italy and Spain. Sources were T cells, B-cell-depleted T cells, or PBMCs; the material itself was cDNA or gDNA.

The Seattle patients, enrolled during active infection, were followed longitudinally. V was cut by 2 bases and J by 3 bases, with 8 bases left in between. The germline gives CDR1 SGHNT, CDR2 YYREEE (reference sequence). The CDR3 is made up of 13 amino acids. Per the original methods: Scientists estimated how many nucleated cells there were by amplifying reference gene primers. Repertoires were generated with immunoSEQ multiplex PCR, while TCRdb's copy carries only in-frame clones and drops some. V and J calls and clone size are those listed in that table; D and trimming were worked out from the DNA. The table lists some 300,000 clones, 75% to 90% of them singletons.

The chain couples TRBV5-4 to TRBJ1-1; weak D call: TRBD1 (5 bases). Sequenced material: peripheral blood. The clonotype comes from a woman aged 65 to 85 with COVID-19, enrolled during active disease. CDR3 sequence: CASSFDSDTEAFF. In nucleotides, the CDR3 is TGTGCCAGCAGCTTCGACAGTGACACTGAAGCTTTCTTT.